A single sample is the source of the 21 T cell receptor beta chains below, sequenced in a study of T cell repertoires in cytomegalovirus infection. Their antigens remain unidentified. MiXCR, run by TCRdb on the reads, gives a single entry per CDR3 protein. The repertoire consists of about 34,000 distinct CDR3 sequences, with 52% occurring once and the leading ten covering 90%. The input for sequencing was CD8+ T cells from cultured PBMCs, taken from culture after CMV antigen stimulation. The source of these receptors is a human donor in good health (CMV status not recorded). Some clones in this sample may be carry-over from other donors' samples.

The genes are TRBV12-5 and TRBJ2-7; no definite D call. The CDR3 is 15 residues long. V was trimmed by 6 bases and J by 5 bases, leaving 20 bases between them. CDR1 LGHNT and CDR2 FRNRAP come from the germline V gene. The CDR3 is CASGRFLARNHEQYF. The CDR3 DNA reads TGTGCTAGTGGCAGGTTTCTGGCGAGGAACCACGAGCAGTACTTC.

The J gene is TRBJ2-2, the V gene TRBV7-6; weak D call: TRBD2 (6 bases). Germline loops: CDR1 SGHVS, CDR2 FNYEAQ. The CDR3 is made up of 16 amino acids. The V end lost 3 bases, the J end lost 1 base, and 12 bases lay between the germline ends. Here the CDR3 DNA reads TGTGCCAGCAGCTTGGAGGTAGCGGAGAACACCGGGGAGCTGTTTTTT. This sequence encodes CASSLEVAENTGELFF.

The V and J genes are TRBV27 and TRBJ2-2, with 8 positions matching TRBD1. Germline V gives CDR1 MNHEY, CDR2 SMNVEV (reference sequence). Trimming removed 6 bases from V and 7 bases from J; junction bases left unmatched: 13. This CDR3 comprises 16 residues. CDR3 sequence reads: CASSRGQGERNGELFF. CDR3 nucleotide sequence: TGTGCCAGCAGCCGCGGACAGGGTGAAAGGAACGGGGAGCTGTTTTTT.

J is TRBJ1-5 and V is TRBV6-1, with D unclear. The germline V gene encodes CDR1 MNHNS and CDR2 SASEGT. This CDR3 has 14 amino acids. V lost 5 bases and J 8 bases, leaving 16 bases between the germline ends. The CDR3 spells CASSLRSGIKPQHF. The CDR3 DNA reads as TGTGCCAGCAGTCTGAGATCGGGGATCAAGCCCCAGCATTTT.

This clonotype was picked up a small number of times. V gene TRBV19 combines with J gene TRBJ2-7; D possibly corresponds to TRBD2 (5 bases). Trimming cost V 0 bases and J 2 bases, with 11 bases left between them. There are 15 residues in the CDR3. Germline V CDR1 and CDR2: LNHDA, SQIVND (reference sequence). The CDR3 is CASSIEADSPYEQYF. Written as DNA, the CDR3 is TGTGCCAGTAGTATAGAAGCGGACTCGCCCTACGAGCAGTACTTC. Complete variable domain (other parts from reference TRBV19 and TRBJ2-7): DGGITQSPKYLFRKEGQNVTLSCEQNLNHDAMYWYRQDPGQGLRLIYYSQIVNDFQKGDIAEGYSVSREKKESFPLTVTSAQKNPTAFYLCASSIEADSPYEQYFGPGTRLTVT.

The chain employs TRBV7-2 and TRBJ2-1; 8 bases map to TRBD1. The germline CDR1 and CDR2 sequences are SGHTA and FQGNSA. This CDR3 contains 15 residues. The junction had 12 bases not matched to a gene; V was cut back by 7 bases and J by 7 bases. In nucleotides, the CDR3 is TGTGCCAGCACCGTGACAGGGGCATTGTGGAATGAGCAGTTCTTC. This gives the protein CASTVTGALWNEQFF.

This chain uses TRBV30 with TRBJ1-1, with D unclear. V shed 7 bases and J shed 4 bases, with 16 bases lying between them. CDR3 length equals 13 residues. Germline V gives CDR1 GTSNPN, CDR2 SVGIG (reference sequence). The CDR3 DNA follows: TGTGCCTTAAATACCTCACCAACCACTGAAGCTTTCTTT. It is translated as CALNTSPTTEAFF.

The rearrangement joins TRBV4-1 to TRBJ1-3, with D unresolved. The CDR3 is made up of 17 amino acids. Between the trimmed V and J ends, which lost 5 bases and 0 bases, there was a span of 17 bases. Germline lookup yields CDR1 MGHRA and CDR2 YSYEKL. The CDR3 loop reads CASSSQSNGISGNTIYF. CDR3 DNA sequence: TGCGCCAGCAGCTCCCAGAGCAACGGCATCTCTGGAAACACCATATATTTT.

Ten or more counts support this clonotype. The chain carries TRBV28 and TRBJ1-2; the match to TRBD1 covers 9 bases. Germline V gene data show CDR1 as MDHEN and CDR2 as SYDVKM. With 6 bases clipped from V and 8 bases from J, the junction kept 4 bases outside the gene matches. The CDR3 is 12 amino acids. The CDR3 bases are TGTGCCAGCAGGACAGGGGGACGGGGCTACACCTTC. Translating gives CASRTGGRGYTF.

V usage is TRBV2 and J usage is TRBJ1-2; tentatively, D is TRBD1 (5 bases). The CDR3 has 14 residues. Germline assignment: CDR1 SNHLY and CDR2 FYNNEI. Trimming took off 7 bases at V and 6 bases at J, with 18 bases between the two ends. CDR3: CASKMETGPDGYTF. CDR3 coding DNA: TGTGCCAGCAAGATGGAGACGGGGCCGGATGGCTACACCTTC.

This clonotype has a handful of counts. The chain couples TRBV7-8 to TRBJ1-2, with D unclear. The CDR3 is 13 amino acids. The germline V and J ends were trimmed by 3 bases and 6 bases, with 11 bases remaining between them. Germline V CDR1 and CDR2: SGHVS, FQNEAQ. The CDR3 nucleotides read TGTGCCAGCAGCTTTGCGCTTTTGGATGGCTACACCTTC. As protein: CASSFALLDGYTF.

This clonotype was seen only a few times. The V gene is TRBV20-1, the J gene TRBJ2-1; possibly TRBD1 for D (7 bases). The CDR3 sequence is 13 residues long. Germline values: CDR1 DFQATT, CDR2 SNEGSKA (reference sequence). V was clipped by 3 bases and J by 6 bases, with 12 bases between them. CDR3 coding DNA: TGCAGTGCTAGGGACAGGAGGGGCAATGAGCAGTTCTTC. Its translation is CSARDRRGNEQFF.

V gene TRBV28 combines with J gene TRBJ1-1; 7 bases are shared with TRBD1. Trimming removed 6 bases from V and 0 bases from J; junction bases left unmatched: 7. The CDR3 is 15 residues long. The germline CDR1 and CDR2 sequences are MDHEN and SYDVKM. In DNA form, the CDR3 reads TGTGCCAGCAGCCTCAGGGGGGTGTTGAACACTGAAGCTTTCTTT. Translation: CASSLRGVLNTEAFF.

In this sample, this clonotype turned up once. This chain uses TRBV20-1 with TRBJ2-7; 8 positions agree with TRBD2. Germline CDR1 is DFQATT and CDR2 is SNEGSKA (reference sequence). After removal of 7 bases from V and 3 bases from J, the junction contained 8 bases not matched to a gene. CDR3 length: 13 residues. Here the CDR3 DNA reads TGCAGTGTTTTTAGCGGGAACCTCTACGAGCAGTACTTC. It is translated as CSVFSGNLYEQYF.

In its sample, this clonotype was seen many times. The chain is built from TRBV7-2 and TRBJ2-7; either TRBD1 or TRBD2 may fit D (5 bases each). Germline-derived CDR1 and CDR2 are SGHTA and FQGNSA. V lost 3 bases to trimming and J lost 2 bases, with 29 bases between them. CDR3 length: 20 residues. This CDR3 reads CASSFLYLKSGTAGPYEQYF. DNA for the CDR3: TGTGCCAGCAGCTTCCTCTACCTTAAGTCAGGGACCGCTGGTCCCTACGAGCAGTACTTC. Complete variable domain (other parts from reference TRBV7-2 and TRBJ2-7): GAGVSQSPSNKVTEKGKDVELRCDPISGHTALYWYRQSLGQGLEFLIYFQGNSAPDKSGLPSDRFSAERTGGSVSTLTIQRTQQEDSAVYLCASSFLYLKSGTAGPYEQYFGPGTRLTVT.

This clonotype turned up a few times. The chain couples TRBV19 to TRBJ2-2; 7 nucleotides align to TRBD2. V shed 3 bases, J shed 4 bases, and the junction held 11 bases outside the gene matches. The CDR3 loop spans 17 amino acids. The germline CDR1 and CDR2 sequences are LNHDA and SQIVND (reference sequence). DNA for the CDR3: TGTGCCAGTAGTATCCCCCCGTGGCGGGAGAGCACCGGGGAGCTGTTTTTT. It translates to CASSIPPWRESTGELFF.

This clonotype was seen a handful of times. The rearrangement links TRBV7-9 to TRBJ1-2, with 7 bases fitting TRBD1. The V and J ends lost 5 bases and 4 bases, in that order; junction bases with no gene match: 4. Germline lookup yields CDR1 SEHNR and CDR2 FQNEAQ (reference sequence). The CDR3 is 13 amino acids. For the CDR3, the DNA is TGTGCCAGCAGCGTAGGACAGGCCTATGGCTACACCTTC. Translation gives CASSVGQAYGYTF.

The chain is built from TRBV5-4 and TRBJ2-7; TRBD2 is a possible D gene (6 bases). The germline CDR1 and CDR2 sequences are SGHNT and YYREEE (reference sequence). V was cut by 2 bases and J by 1 base, with 10 bases left in between. The CDR3 is 14 residues long. DNA of the CDR3: TGTGCCAGCAGCTTCGACGGGAGTTCCTACGAGCAGTACTTC. Translation: CASSFDGSSYEQYF. Drawing the rest from reference TRBV5-4 and TRBJ2-7, the complete variable domain is ETGVTQSPTHLIKTRGQQVTLRCSSQSGHNTVSWYQQALGQGPQFIFQYYREEENGRGNFPPRFSGLQFPNYSSELNVNALELDDSALYLCASSFDGSSYEQYFGPGTRLTVT.

This sequence joins TRBV6-5 and TRBJ1-3, with 7 bases matching TRBD1. There are 17 residues in the CDR3. Germline CDR1 reads MNHEY; CDR2 reads SVGAGI. J was trimmed by 1 base and V by 0 bases; bases with no gene match: 6. CDR3 sequence (DNA): TGTGCCAGCAGTTACTCACGGACAGGCCCTTCTGGAAACACCATATATTTT. It specifies CASSYSRTGPSGNTIYF.

V is TRBV5-1 and J is TRBJ2-7, with TRBD1 identical over 10 bases. The germline V gene has CDR1 SGHRS and CDR2 YFSETQ. The CDR3 covers 15 residues. V shed 0 bases, J shed 2 bases, and the junction held 2 bases outside the gene matches. The CDR3 region is CASSLGQGATYEQYF. CDR3 nucleotides: TGCGCCAGCAGCTTGGGACAGGGGGCCACCTACGAGCAGTACTTC.

The CDR3 DNA reads TGTGCCAGCAGCTATCAACCGGGACAAGACTACGAGCAGTACTTC. Translation: CASSYQPGQDYEQYF. The chain has TRBV7-6 and TRBJ2-7, with D tentatively TRBD1 (6 bases). V gave up 4 bases and J gave up 3 bases, with 16 bases separating them. Germline CDR1 SGHVS, CDR2 FNYEAQ. The CDR3 spans 15 residues.